This T cell receptor beta chain is from a study of regulatory T cells in long-lasting Graves disease. Study overall: Patients met the persistent Graves' disease definition after over 5 years of antithyroid drugs with positive TSH receptor antibodies.

Researchers made TCR beta libraries by using iRepertoire HTBI primers and running Arm-PCR on CDR3 regions. In TCRdb, the multiplex PCR reads were re-called with MiXCR into one record per CDR3 protein. The data show 400,000 to 450,000 distinct CDR3 sequences, 23% seen once. This CDR3 is 19 amino acids long. CDR1 is MNHNS, CDR2 SASEGT, per germline. V shed 6 bases, J shed 3 bases, and the junction held 20 bases outside the gene matches. The sample's time point: persistent/refractory GD, antithyroid drugs over 5 years with positive TRAb. The TCR library used RNA extracted from PBMCs. This clonotype was counted a few times. Antigen specificity is unknown. Study conclusions and caveats: Accuracy may have been reduced by the small sample size. TCR diversity was lower in persistent Graves' patients (versus newly diagnosed ones).

This sequence was found in a female donor with Graves disease. This material consisted of peripheral blood mononuclear cells (PBMCs), taken when the disease was refractory, from a patient treated with antithyroid drugs. The rearrangement uses TRBV6-1 and TRBJ2-3, with 8 nucleotides matching TRBD1. The CDR3 DNA follows: TGTGCCAGCAGGGATGGACAGGGTGGCGGTAGGAGCCCTACAGATACGCAGTATTTT. Amino acids: CASRDGQGGGRSPTDTQYF.